This T cell receptor (beta chain) was obtained from a study of cytomegalovirus exposure and HLA in healthy donors. Study-level results: As was reported, the HLA-A and HLA-B alleles of most subjects were accurately predicted from TCR beta sequences.

On this clone itself: The target antigen is unknown.

The CDR3 is made up of 14 amino acids. Trimming at V came to 2 bases and at J to 4 bases, leaving 4 bases not matched to a gene. Looked up from germline, CDR1 is MNHEY and CDR2 is SMNVEV (reference sequence). The PCR used 60 Vbeta and 13 Jbeta primers. The method was immunoSEQ multiplex PCR; TCRdb's version includes in-frame clones alone and lacks a portion of them. This repertoire includes about 160,000 clones. The clonotype was recovered from a young man in good health and CMV-seronegative. Sequenced sample: PBMCs. The V gene is TRBV27, the J gene TRBJ1-2; 7 bases line up with TRBD1. CDR3 sequence (DNA): TGTGCCAGCAGTTTAGTCCGGGACAGCTATGGCTACACCTTC. Protein: CASSLVRDSYGYTF.